This T cell receptor (beta chain) was profiled in a study of cytomegalovirus exposure and HLA in healthy donors. Study at large: The 95 to 150 validation repertoires used a platform that matched the one used for the 550 to 800 first-cohort repertoires, as a later analysis reported. Whole-study findings and limits: The TCR clusters that emerged in the first cohort tended, a later analysis found, to co-occur in the 110 or so validation repertoires. Rarity characterized most TCR sequences, yet some public TCRs appeared in many donors.

Points on this clone: What it binds is not known.

Measured with immunoSEQ multiplex PCR; TCRdb has only the in-frame clones, and not every one. The sample contains 65,000 to 80,000 clones, roughly 95% of which appear only once. The CDR3 runs to 18 residues. Per the germline V gene, CDR1 is SGHRS and CDR2 is YFSETQ. Trimming removed 0 bases from V and 5 bases from J, with 24 bases in between. It was the approximately 110-subject validation cohort, separate from the roughly 700-subject first cohort, to which the donors belonged. The chain has TRBV5-1 and TRBJ2-7, with a tentative D call TRBD2 (8 bases). The sample taken for sequencing was PBMCs. The source of this sequence is a woman in her late teens or twenties in good health and CMV-seropositive. CDR3 bases: TGCGCCAGCAGCTTGGGATTCGCGGGAGGCCCAGGGGGGGACGAGCAGTACTTC. The encoded protein is CASSLGFAGGPGGDEQYF.